This T cell receptor (beta chain) was recorded in a study of T cell responses to AZD1222 COVID-19 vaccine. Study outcomes and limitations: Spike-spanning, vaccine-associated CD4 TCRs were dominant at 160-218 and 743-854. Repertoires were obtained only post-peak T cell response. Only a handful of AZD1222 recipients were seropositive at baseline.

Notes on this clone: Its specificity is unknown.

The repertoire was sequenced with immunoSEQ multiplex PCR; TCRdb's copy has only in-frame clones and lacks some. In the table there are about 150,000 clones, around 93% of which are singletons. The CDR3 is made up of 13 amino acids. Germline V gives CDR1 SEHNR, CDR2 FQNEAQ (reference sequence). With 5 bases removed from V and 1 base from J, the gap between germline ends came to 8 bases. The sample consisted of peripheral blood, taken on day 0 of AZD1222 vaccination. The genes are TRBV7-9 and TRBJ1-2, with unresolved D. The sequence derives from an adult in good health. The CDR3 DNA sequence: TGTGCCAGCAGCATACCGATTAACTATGGCTACACCTTC. This translates into CASSIPINYGYTF.